These T cell receptor beta chains were read from a single sample in a study of CXCR3-negative and CXCR3-positive naive CD8 T cells. TCRdb re-called the 5' RACE reads, yielding one record per CDR3 amino acid sequence without DNA. The clone table shows some 140,000 distinct CDR3 sequences, with the ten largest holding 0.41%. Sequenced material: naive CXCR3+ CD8+ T cells from blood. The receptors were sampled from a human donor in good health. Some clones in this sample may be carry-over from other donors' samples. Both conserved end residues are part of each CDR3. Each record gives: CDR3 protein, V gene, J gene.

CASSILAGGQAYNEQFF	TRBV19	TRBJ2-1
CASSTREIPYEQYF	TRBV28	TRBJ2-7
CSVEGSSGVPYEQYF	TRBV29-1	TRBJ2-7
CASGPDRALYNEQFF	TRBV5-1	TRBJ2-1
CASSLGQGQVYERAQHF	TRBV7-2	TRBJ1-5
CSVEDSGEYEQYF	TRBV29-1	TRBJ2-7
CASSQGDWGEQYF	TRBV4-1	TRBJ2-7
CASNRVPNEKLFF	TRBV25-1	TRBJ1-4
CASSVSGSDAETQYF	TRBV6-5	TRBJ2-5
CSASTGDNYGYTF	TRBV20-1	TRBJ1-2
CASSQRLGINTEAFF	TRBV4-1	TRBJ1-1
CSVTGAGGPEQYF	TRBV29-1	TRBJ2-7
CASETRHGYTF	TRBV7-9	TRBJ1-2
CSVEPSGSLETQYF	TRBV29-1	TRBJ2-5
CSVEGSGGLAGLTANTGELFF	TRBV29-1	TRBJ2-2
CSVGNTYEQYF	TRBV29-1	TRBJ2-7
CASSLGPSERTF	TRBV7-9	TRBJ2-7
CASSFGGHYEQYF	TRBV7-9	TRBJ2-7
CSAPYLGPQHF	TRBV20-1	TRBJ1-5
CASSLDGTGANVLTF	TRBV5-1	TRBJ2-6
CASRALTGTGELFF	TRBV7-6	TRBJ2-2
CASSYPGQDHTDTQYF	TRBV12-3/TRBV12-4	TRBJ2-3
CSVAGEGSRYEQYF	TRBV29-1	TRBJ2-7
CASSVASPLQDRVPADGYTF	TRBV9	TRBJ1-2
CASSQTPTGVTEAFF	TRBV7-9	TRBJ1-1
CSGTGPNTGELFF	TRBV29-1	TRBJ2-2
CASSFGREGYF	TRBV12-3/TRBV12-4	TRBJ2-3
CSASSGAANTGELFF	TRBV20-1	TRBJ2-2
CASRQTSGGVETQYF	TRBV7-6	TRBJ2-5
CASSSPWAGTEPDTQYF	TRBV7-2	TRBJ2-3
CASSYVLTGDSPLHF	TRBV28	TRBJ1-6
CSVELAGGNEQFF	TRBV29-1	TRBJ2-1
CASSLSIQGGEQFF	TRBV28	TRBJ2-1
CASSLAGITDTQYF	TRBV12-3/TRBV12-4	TRBJ2-3
CSARGRDGYNEQFF	TRBV20-1	TRBJ2-1
CSAKVPGTSGRGTGELFF	TRBV20-1	TRBJ2-2
CASSQERNLLGIYGYTF	TRBV3-1	TRBJ1-2
CASSQLQGSPYGYTF	TRBV4-1	TRBJ1-2
CASSHLSGANVLTF	TRBV6-2/TRBV6-3	TRBJ2-6
CASSEEALLAGGTYNEQFF	TRBV10-2	TRBJ2-1
CASTDGGGGTDTQYF	TRBV2	TRBJ2-3
CASIGGRAYEQYF	TRBV6-6	TRBJ2-7
CASSLVAGHYNEQFF	TRBV7-8	TRBJ2-1
CASSHTSGGAVEQFF	TRBV12-3/TRBV12-4	TRBJ2-1
CASSEGASSGYEQYF	TRBV21-1	TRBJ2-7
CASSLSAGGLHEQFF	TRBV5-1	TRBJ2-1
CASSSLDSLYNEQFF	TRBV28	TRBJ2-1
CASSLPAIADEQYF	TRBV12-3/TRBV12-4	TRBJ2-7
CASSQARRQETQYF	TRBV3-1	TRBJ2-5
CASSPGPISGANVLTF	TRBV7-9	TRBJ2-6
CASSASTGDTDTQYF	TRBV7-9	TRBJ2-3
CSGLKDGRQYF	TRBV29-1	TRBJ2-7
CSARDLGEGTIRYTF	TRBV20-1	TRBJ1-2
CASSIRGANTEAFF	TRBV19	TRBJ1-1
CSVVGLSYNEQFF	TRBV29-1	TRBJ2-1